These T cell receptor beta chains were read from a single sample in a study of regulatory T cells in long-lasting Graves disease. TCRdb recomputed calls from the multiplex PCR reads with MiXCR, one row per CDR3 protein. The data contain hundreds of thousands of distinct CDR3 sequences, roughly 15% of them singletons. A further study also used this sample, focusing on T cells in Graves' hyperthyroidism and ophthalmopathy.

The specimen comprised peripheral blood mononuclear cells (PBMCs), sampled at new diagnosis, from a patient treated with antithyroid drugs. The receptors were gathered from a woman in her 30s with Graves disease. CDR3s include the opening cysteine and the closing phenylalanine or tryptophan. The order of the fields is J gene, D gene, V gene, clone size, CDR3 DNA, CDR3 protein. The D gene is left open where the match is weak. Where a row states a size, it is once, few, many or the class of an expanded clone; other rows omit it.

TRBJ1-5	-	TRBV30	few	TGTGCCTGGAGTGCCGGGACGGATAACAATCAGCCCCAGCATTTT	CAWSAGTDNNQPQHF
TRBJ2-6	TRBD2	TRBV24-1	-	TGTGCCACCAGTGGACTAGCGGCCTCTGGGGCCAACGTCCTGACTTTC	CATSGLAASGANVLTF
TRBJ1-1	-	TRBV5-1	-	TGCGCCAGCAGCGGGGACACCTCTCCCACTGAAGCTTTCTTT	CASSGDTSPTEAFF
TRBJ1-6	TRBD1	TRBV15	many	TGTGCCACCAGCAGAGGATCTACAGGGGTAAATTCACCCCTCCACTTT	CATSRGSTGVNSPLHF
TRBJ1-2	-	TRBV5-1	many	TGCGCCAGCAGCTTCATCAATGATGGCTACACCTTC	CASSFINDGYTF
TRBJ1-4	TRBD1	TRBV27	few	TGTGCCAGCAGGCCAGGGGGGCGGTCTAATGAAAAACTGTTTTTT	CASRPGGRSNEKLFF
TRBJ2-7	-	TRBV28	many	TGTGCCAGTTTGGGGAACTCCTACGAGCAGTACTTC	CASLGNSYEQYF
TRBJ2-5	-	TRBV14	few	TGTGCCAGCAGCCAGTTTCTTACCGGAGAGACCCAGTACTTC	CASSQFLTGETQYF
TRBJ2-5	-	TRBV20-1	many	TGCAGTGCGCTTCCGGAGACAGACCTCCGGGAGACCCAGTACTTC	CSALPETDLRETQYF
TRBJ2-1	-	TRBV7-9	many	TGTGCCAGCAGCGTGAACAGGGGGGGCAATGAGCAGTTCTTC	CASSVNRGGNEQFF
TRBJ2-7	TRBD2	TRBV30	-	TGTGCCTGGAGTGTACGTCTAGCGGCCTTCCTCTCCTACGAGCAGTACTTC	CAWSVRLAAFLSYEQYF
TRBJ1-4	TRBD1	TRBV3-1	few	TGTGCCAGCAGCCAACCGGGACAGCGGCGGGATGGTGAAAAACTGTTTTTT	CASSQPGQRRDGEKLFF
TRBJ2-1	-	TRBV5-4	-	TGTGCCAGCAGCTTGGGGCAGCGGACGATCTACAATGAGCAGTTCTTC	CASSLGQRTIYNEQFF
TRBJ2-5	TRBD1	TRBV30	-	TGTGCCTGGAATCTCGGACAGGGCCCCCCCCAAGAGACCCAGTACTTC	CAWNLGQGPPQETQYF
TRBJ2-1	TRBD2	TRBV6-2/TRBV6-3	many	TGTGCCAGCAGTGTCGGGACTAGCGCGCTTAATGAGCAGTTCTTC	CASSVGTSALNEQFF
TRBJ2-3	TRBD1	TRBV24-1	few	TGTGCCACCAGTGACCCGGGACAGGAGCACACAGATACGCAGTATTTT	CATSDPGQEHTDTQYF
TRBJ2-5	TRBD1	TRBV7-6	few	TGTGCCAGCAGCTCCCAACAAGGGGGCTTTTATCAAGAGACCCAGTACTTC	CASSSQQGGFYQETQYF
TRBJ2-5	TRBD2	TRBV15	few	TGTGCCACCAGCAGAGGAAGCGGGGTCCAAGAGACCCAGTACTTC	CATSRGSGVQETQYF
TRBJ2-2	-	TRBV11-2	few	TGTGCCAGCAGCGTCCCCCTATTTGGGGACACCGGGGAGCTGTTTTTT	CASSVPLFGDTGELFF
TRBJ1-4	TRBD1	TRBV6-1	many	TGTGCCAGCAGCTGGACAGGGGGGACTAATGAAAAACTGTTTTTT	CASSWTGGTNEKLFF
TRBJ2-2	TRBD1	TRBV7-3	-	TGTGCCAGCAGCTCCTGGACAGGCCCCACCGGGGAGCTGTTTTTT	CASSSWTGPTGELFF
TRBJ2-7	-	TRBV3-1	-	TGTGCCAGCAGCCAAGATCTCCGGGTTAAGCAGTACTTC	CASSQDLRVKQYF
TRBJ2-1	TRBD2	TRBV2	many	TGTGCCAGCAGTTGGACTAGCGGGAGCTCCTACAATGAGCAGTTCTTC	CASSWTSGSSYNEQFF
TRBJ2-2	-	TRBV9	-	TGTGCCAGCAGCGCCCGACTAGTTACATCCGGGGAGCTGTTTTTT	CASSARLVTSGELFF
TRBJ1-4	-	TRBV27	many	TGTGCCAGCAGTTTTGGAGGGGGTAGAAGTGAAAAACTGTTTTTT	CASSFGGGRSEKLFF
TRBJ2-3	TRBD2	TRBV19	-	TGTGCCAGTAGTAAAGGGAGCCCGGGAGGATCCCCAGATACGCAGTATTTT	CASSKGSPGGSPDTQYF